A selection of T cell receptor beta chains follows, all from one sample in a study of T cell responses to AZD1222 COVID-19 vaccine. Data came from immunoSEQ multiplex PCR; TCRdb stores just in-frame clones and leaves some out. The table shows 150,000 to 200,000 clones, with roughly 91% occurring only once. The source material was peripheral blood, sampled 28 days after the second AZD1222 dose. The source is an adult who received the AZD1222 COVID-19 vaccine. The CDR3 runs from the conserved cysteine through the conserved F or W. The order of the fields is V gene, clone size, J gene, D gene, CDR3 protein, CDR3 DNA. D genes are given only for firm matches. The size of a clone is reported for some rows only, either as once, few or many, or as a class for expanded clones.

>TRBV28|once|TRBJ2-1|NA
CASIFLNEQFF
TGTGCCAGCATATTCCTCAATGAGCAGTTCTTC
>TRBV6-5|NA|TRBJ2-1|NA
CASTYSGTFYNEQFF
TGTGCCAGCACCTATTCAGGGACCTTCTACAATGAGCAGTTCTTC
>TRBV30|once|TRBJ1-4|TRBD1
CAWSPGGGEKLFF
TGTGCCTGGAGTCCAGGGGGCGGTGAAAAACTGTTTTTT
>TRBV5-6|NA|TRBJ2-2|TRBD1
CASSIGTGGSGGELFF
TGTGCCAGCAGCATCGGGACAGGGGGATCGGGCGGGGAGCTGTTTTTT
>TRBV7-2|NA|TRBJ2-1|TRBD2
CASRPTSGVGQFF
TGTGCCAGCAGACCGACTAGCGGAGTGGGTCAGTTCTTC
>TRBV7-3|NA|TRBJ2-7|NA
CASSILGAGSREQYF
TGTGCCAGCAGCATATTGGGGGCAGGTAGTCGAGAGCAGTACTTC
>TRBV7-2|NA|TRBJ2-7|TRBD2
CASSLAGLAGGAHEQYF
TGTGCCAGCAGCTTAGCCGGACTAGCGGGGGGGGCCCACGAGCAGTACTTC
>TRBV6-5|NA|TRBJ1-4|TRBD1
CASRRQGGNEKLFF
TGTGCCAGCAGGCGACAGGGGGGGAATGAAAAACTGTTTTTT
>TRBV5-1|NA|TRBJ2-1|TRBD2
CASSLASGRSYNEQFF
TGCGCCAGCAGCTTGGCTAGCGGGAGATCATACAATGAGCAGTTCTTC
>TRBV1|NA|TRBJ2-1|NA
CTSRQGLATYNEQFF
TGCACCAGCAGACAAGGGCTAGCGACCTACAATGAGCAGTTCTTC
>TRBV10-2|NA|TRBJ1-5|NA
CASSESAGANQPQHF
TGCGCCAGCAGTGAGTCGGCAGGGGCCAATCAGCCCCAGCATTTT
>TRBV7-3|NA|TRBJ2-1|TRBD2
CASSPTGRETRQFF
TGTGCCAGCAGCCCGACTGGGCGGGAGACGCGGCAGTTCTTC
>TRBV5-1|NA|TRBJ2-5|TRBD1
CASSWMGQRGETQYF
TGCGCCAGCAGCTGGATGGGACAGCGTGGGGAGACCCAGTACTTC
>TRBV4-1|NA|TRBJ1-4|NA
CASSQGSRGASEKLFF
TGCGCCAGCAGCCAAGGTTCCCGTGGGGCGTCTGAAAAACTGTTTTTT
>TRBV4-1|NA|TRBJ1-5|TRBD1
CASSQAGQGANQPQHF
TGCGCCAGCAGCCAGGCGGGACAGGGCGCCAATCAGCCCCAGCATTTT
>TRBV7-2|NA|TRBJ2-7|TRBD2
CASSGDSGSGNIYEQYF
TGTGCCAGCAGCGGTGATAGCGGGAGCGGTAACATCTACGAGCAGTACTTC
>TRBV12-3/TRBV12-4|NA|TRBJ1-1|TRBD1
CASRARDRPFF
TGTGCCAGCAGAGCCCGGGACAGGCCCTTCTTT
>TRBV27|NA|TRBJ1-6|NA
CASRSNSPLHF
TGTGCCAGCAGGAGTAATTCACCCCTCCACTTT
>TRBV28|once|TRBJ1-2|NA
CASRQGNYGYTF
TGTGCCAGCCGGCAGGGTAACTATGGCTACACCTTC
>TRBV29-1|once|TRBJ2-3|NA
CSVAAPTTDTQYF
TGCAGCGTTGCGGCTCCTACCACAGATACGCAGTATTTT
>TRBV3-1/TRBV3-2|NA|TRBJ1-5|NA
CASSQVGSNQPQHF
TGTGCCAGCAGCCAAGTAGGGAGCAATCAGCCCCAGCATTTT
>TRBV27|NA|TRBJ2-2|NA
CASSLSGRTGELFF
TGTGCCAGCAGTTTATCGGGACGGACCGGGGAGCTGTTTTTT
>TRBV27|NA|TRBJ1-4|NA
CASSSTANEKLFF
TGTGCCAGCAGTTCGACAGCTAATGAAAAACTGTTTTTT
>TRBV6-5|NA|TRBJ1-2|TRBD1
CASRPEGDSVRYTF
TGTGCCAGCAGACCCGAAGGGGACAGTGTGCGCTACACCTTC
>TRBV7-3|NA|TRBJ2-2|NA
CASSLPTGGTSTGELFF
TGTGCCAGCAGCTTACCCACTGGCGGGACGTCCACCGGGGAGCTGTTTTTT
>TRBV10-2|NA|TRBJ2-1|TRBD2
CASKFSGVGEQFF
TGCGCCAGCAAGTTTAGCGGGGTAGGTGAGCAGTTCTTC
>TRBV5-1|once|TRBJ1-2|TRBD1
CASSSERQGWDGYTF
TGCGCCAGCAGCTCAGAGAGACAGGGGTGGGATGGCTACACCTTC
>TRBV7-2|NA|TRBJ1-2|NA
CASRPPNGYGYTF
TGTGCCAGCAGGCCACCGAACGGGTATGGCTACACCTTC
>TRBV28|NA|TRBJ1-2|TRBD1
CASSPGQMWYGYTF
TGTGCCAGCAGCCCGGGACAGATGTGGTATGGCTACACCTTC
>TRBV10-3|few|TRBJ1-3|NA
CAISQGHGIGNTIYF
TGTGCCATAAGCCAGGGACACGGGATCGGAAACACCATATATTTT
>TRBV5-4|NA|TRBJ2-1|TRBD2
CASSIRLAENNEQFF
TGTGCCAGCAGCATCAGACTAGCAGAGAACAATGAGCAGTTCTTC
>TRBV15|NA|TRBJ2-3|TRBD2
CATRAGGRAVGTQYF
TGTGCCACCAGGGCGGGGGGGCGCGCGGTCGGTACGCAGTATTTT
>TRBV24-1|NA|TRBJ2-3|TRBD2
CATSDRLAGEPDTQYF
TGTGCCACCAGTGACCGACTAGCGGGAGAGCCAGATACGCAGTATTTT
>TRBV5-1|NA|TRBJ1-4|NA
CASSLGATNEKLFF
TGCGCCAGCAGCTTGGGGGCAACTAATGAAAAACTGTTTTTT
>TRBV3-1/TRBV3-2|NA|TRBJ2-7|NA
CASSQNTLYEQYF
TGTGCCAGCAGCCAAAACACGTTATACGAGCAGTACTTC
>TRBV9|once|TRBJ2-5|TRBD2
CASSVEAGGGETQYF
TGTGCCAGCAGCGTAGAAGCGGGAGGAGGAGAGACCCAGTACTTC
>TRBV10-1|NA|TRBJ2-1|NA
CASSVERYHNEQFF
TGCGCCAGCAGTGTCGAGCGGTACCACAATGAGCAGTTCTTC
>TRBV2|NA|TRBJ1-3|NA
CASSTGPGNTIYF
TGTGCCAGCTCAACAGGACCTGGAAACACCATATATTTT
>TRBV5-1|NA|TRBJ1-4|NA
CASSLGAAPTVEKLFF
TGCGCCAGCAGCTTGGGGGCAGCCCCGACTGTAGAAAAACTGTTTTTT
>TRBV29-1|NA|TRBJ1-1|TRBD1
CSVEDRGRAEAFF
TGCAGCGTTGAAGATAGGGGGCGAGCTGAAGCTTTCTTT
>TRBV6-2/TRBV6-3|once|TRBJ1-5|TRBD1
CASSSGQGPDF
TGTGCCAGCAGTTCCGGACAGGGCCCGGATTTT
>TRBV4-3|NA|TRBJ2-7|TRBD2
CASSQQLAGVKYEQYF
TGCGCCAGCAGCCAGCAACTAGCGGGAGTTAAGTACGAGCAGTACTTC
>TRBV4-1|NA|TRBJ2-3|NA
CASSQAHSNWADTQYF
TGCGCCAGCAGCCAAGCGCACTCCAATTGGGCAGATACGCAGTATTTT
>TRBV7-9|once|TRBJ2-3|NA
CASRTGGFTDTQYF
TGTGCCAGCAGGACCGGGGGTTTTACAGATACGCAGTATTTT
>TRBV6-1|NA|TRBJ2-1|TRBD2
CASSESIAGGLGEQFF
TGTGCCAGCAGTGAAAGTATAGCGGGGGGTTTGGGGGAGCAGTTCTTC
>TRBV28|once|TRBJ2-7|TRBD2
CASNGGRNSYEQYF
TGTGCGTCTAATGGCGGGAGGAACTCCTACGAGCAGTACTTC
>TRBV28|NA|TRBJ1-5|TRBD1
CASSRTGAASQPQHF
TGTGCCAGCAGTCGGACAGGCGCGGCTAGTCAGCCCCAGCATTTT
>TRBV11-2|few|TRBJ1-2|TRBD1
CASSSGTGANYGYTF
TGTGCCAGCAGCTCGGGGACAGGGGCTAACTATGGCTACACCTTC
>TRBV18|NA|TRBJ1-5|TRBD1
CASSPKAPDRVGQPQHF
TGTGCCAGCTCACCAAAAGCCCCGGACAGGGTCGGTCAGCCCCAGCATTTT
>TRBV9|NA|TRBJ1-6|TRBD1
CASSVGTGGSSPLHF
TGTGCCAGCAGCGTAGGTACAGGGGGCAGTTCACCCCTCCACTTT